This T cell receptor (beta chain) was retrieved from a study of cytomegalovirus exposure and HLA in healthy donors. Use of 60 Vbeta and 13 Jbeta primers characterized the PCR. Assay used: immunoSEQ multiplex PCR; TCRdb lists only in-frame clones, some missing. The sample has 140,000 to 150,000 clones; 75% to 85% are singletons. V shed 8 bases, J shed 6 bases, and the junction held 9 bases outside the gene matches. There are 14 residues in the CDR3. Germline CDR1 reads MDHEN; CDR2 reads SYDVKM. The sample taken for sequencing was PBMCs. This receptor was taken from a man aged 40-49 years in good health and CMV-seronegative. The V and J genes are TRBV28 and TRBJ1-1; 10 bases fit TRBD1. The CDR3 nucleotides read TGTGCCAGCTGGACAGGGGGAAGGAGGGCTGAAGCTTTCTTT. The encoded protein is CASWTGGRRAEAFF.